The rows below give T cell receptor beta chains drawn from one sample of a study of memory CD4+ T cells and cytomegalovirus serostatus. This table comes from immunoSEQ multiplex PCR, and its TCRdb copy is limited to in-frame clones, with some not included. The table records about 42,000 clones, around four fifths of them present only once. The sequenced sample consisted of memory CD4+ T cells from blood. The receptors come from an adult in good health and CMV-seronegative. CDR3s include the opening cysteine and the closing phenylalanine or tryptophan. The D gene is left open where the match is weak. Size values are once, few and many counts, or a class for expanded clones, and some rows have none.

V	size	J	D	CDR3	DNA
TRBV11-2	-	TRBJ1-1	-	CASSLRVDSRGAFF	TGTGCCAGCAGCTTAAGAGTGGACAGCCGCGGAGCTTTCTTT
TRBV7-8	-	TRBJ1-6	-	CASSLAGSPLHF	TGTGCCAGCAGCTTAGCGGGGTCACCCCTCCACTTT
TRBV30	-	TRBJ2-7	-	CATLRTSNYEQYF	TGTGCAACCCTCCGGACATCCAACTACGAGCAGTACTTC
TRBV7-2	medium-sized	TRBJ1-6	-	CASSSEGTLHSPLHF	TGTGCCAGCAGCTCAGAAGGGACACTACATTCACCCCTCCACTTT
TRBV7-2	-	TRBJ2-7	-	CASSLRGTVSYEQYF	TGTGCCAGCAGCTTAAGGGGGACGGTCTCCTACGAGCAGTACTTC
TRBV7-2	-	TRBJ2-7	-	CASSLTLRRGQDYEQYF	TGTGCCAGCAGCTTAACTCTGAGACGGGGGCAGGACTACGAGCAGTACTTC
TRBV28	few	TRBJ1-1	-	CASRTRRTEAFF	TGTGCCAGCAGAACTAGGCGCACTGAAGCTTTCTTT
TRBV10-3	-	TRBJ2-7	-	CAISDRASSYEQYF	TGTGCCATCAGTGACAGGGCAAGCTCCTACGAGCAGTACTTC
TRBV6-5	-	TRBJ2-2	-	CATIRGTANTGELFF	TGTGCCACCATTCGAGGAACAGCGAACACCGGGGAGCTGTTTTTT
TRBV30	-	TRBJ1-5	TRBD1	CAWSRQGGQPQHF	TGTGCCTGGAGTAGACAGGGAGGTCAGCCCCAGCATTTT
TRBV18	-	TRBJ1-2	TRBD1	CASSPQDRRTNYGYTF	TGTGCCAGCTCACCACAGGACAGGCGAACTAACTATGGCTACACCTTC
TRBV11-1	-	TRBJ1-6	TRBD1	CASSFRDSNSPLHF	TGTGCCAGCAGCTTTCGGGACAGTAATTCACCCCTCCACTTT
TRBV6-1	-	TRBJ2-7	-	CASSADKYSYEQYF	TGTGCCAGCAGTGCGGACAAGTACTCCTACGAGCAGTACTTC
TRBV4-3	-	TRBJ2-3	TRBD2	CASSQDGLAGAHTQYF	TGCGCCAGCAGCCAAGATGGCCTAGCGGGGGCCCATACGCAGTATTTT
TRBV9	-	TRBJ1-2	-	CASSVGGTSFYGYTF	TGTGCCAGCAGCGTAGGCGGGACATCTTTTTATGGCTACACCTTC
TRBV7-2	-	TRBJ2-5	TRBD2	CALSGRGYQETQYF	TGTGCCCTAAGCGGGCGGGGGTACCAAGAGACCCAGTACTTC